These 15 T cell receptor beta chains were all obtained from the same sample, sequenced in a study of graft-versus-host responses after intestinal transplantation (dated by TCRdb to the early 2020s). The library was made by the immunoSEQ multiplex PCR assay. The source is immuneACCESS, and TCRdb retained only in-frame sequences with V and J called. Part of the clones is not carried over; for the studies checked, unresolved V genes explain less than half of this, and the remainder is unexplained. For this sample the table gives 60,000 or so clones, of which roughly 89% were detected only once. The ten largest clones represent 2.5% to 3% of the sample. The sample was PBMCs, taken roughly 120 days after intestinal transplantation. The origin of the receptors is a human patient who received an intestinal transplant, so some T cells may come from the graft donor.

The V call is TRBV28, the J call TRBJ1-5, with TRBD1 as a possible D gene (6 bases). Germline-derived CDR1 and CDR2 are MDHEN and SYDVKM. This CDR3 region has 16 residues. V lost 2 bases and J 3 bases, leaving 14 bases between the germline ends. DNA of the CDR3: TGTGCCAGCAGTTTAGGACAGTCATACTCCAATCAGCCCCAGCATTTT. The encoded protein is CASSLGQSYSNQPQHF.

A word on this clone: Compared with germline, one end of the junction differs, possibly owing to a read error. Within the sample, other DNA sequences also encode this same CDR3. The chain has TRBV5-6 and TRBJ1-2; TRBD1 might be the D (5 bases). Germline V gives CDR1 SGHDT, CDR2 YYEEEE. This CDR3 region has 12 residues. CDR3 sequence (DNA): TGCGCCAGCAGACGGGACCGCGGAGGCTACACCTTC. The encoded protein is CASRRDRGGYTF. Full variable domain (missing parts from reference TRBV5-6 and TRBJ1-2): DAGVTQSPTHLIKTRGQQVTLRCSPKSGHDTVSWYQQALGQGPQFIFQYYEEEERQRGNFPDRFSGHQFPNYSSELNVNALLLGDSALYLCASRRDRGGYTFGSGTRLTVV.

The chain joins TRBV25-1 to TRBJ2-5; TRBD1 matches 9 bases. The J call may be in error: the DNA end matches TRBJ2-7 better. The germline gives CDR1 MGHDK, CDR2 SYGVNS. This CDR3 comprises 15 residues. The DNA for the CDR3 is TGTGCCAGCAGTAGATACGGGGACAGGGTCGACGAGCAGTACTTC. Protein product: CASSRYGDRVDEQYF.

J is TRBJ2-3 and V is TRBV5-1; D unclear. The CDR3 consists of 15 residues. Germline V gene lookup returns CDR1 SGHRS and CDR2 YFSETQ. The V end lost 2 bases, the J end lost 0 bases, and 10 bases lay between the germline ends. Written as DNA, the CDR3 is TGCGCCAGCAGCTTCCTAACCACTAGCACAGATACGCAGTATTTT. Its protein is CASSFLTTSTDTQYF.

The chain is built from TRBV5-1 and TRBJ2-5; TRBD1 is a possible D gene (6 bases). This CDR3 region has 15 residues. The germline V gene encodes CDR1 SGHRS and CDR2 YFSETQ. The V end lost 0 bases, the J end lost 4 bases, and 13 bases lay between the germline ends. CDR3 residues: CASSLVWGRAETQYF. The CDR3 DNA sequence: TGCGCCAGCAGCTTGGTCTGGGGGCGGGCAGAGACCCAGTACTTC.

The chain employs TRBV4-1 and TRBJ2-7, with 7 bases fitting TRBD1. Unmatched junction bases numbered 5, after V lost 4 bases and J lost 2 bases. The CDR3 is 14 residues long. CDR1 is MGHRA, CDR2 YSYEKL, per germline. The CDR3 spells CASSPADRPYEQYF. The CDR3 DNA reads as TGCGCCAGCAGCCCCGCGGACAGGCCCTACGAGCAGTACTTC.

The chain links TRBV11-3 to TRBJ2-7, with D possibly TRBD2 on 6 matching bases. V shed 4 bases and J shed 2 bases, with 12 bases lying between them. Germline CDR1 is SGHNT and CDR2 is YENEEA. This CDR3 region has 14 residues. The CDR3 loop reads CASSSGSPPYEQYF. DNA for the CDR3: TGTGCCAGCAGCTCCGGGAGTCCGCCCTACGAGCAGTACTTC.

In regard to this clone: Other nucleotide sequences in the sample specify the same CDR3. The rearrangement links TRBV5-1 to TRBJ2-1; no firm D call. Trimming stripped 4 bases from V and 4 bases from J, with 3 bases between. CDR3 length: 11 amino acids. Germline-derived CDR1 and CDR2 are SGHRS and YFSETQ. CDR3 protein: CASSLYNEQFF. CDR3 DNA: TGCGCCAGCAGCCTATACAATGAGCAGTTCTTC.

V and J are TRBV9 and TRBJ2-3; D uncertain. The CDR3 loop spans 13 amino acids. CDR1 and CDR2 from the germline V gene are SGDLS and YYNGEE. V shed 3 bases and J shed 0 bases, with 5 bases lying between them. CDR3 nucleotides: TGTGCCAGCAGCGGGACGAGCACAGATACGCAGTATTTT. As protein: CASSGTSTDTQYF.

The rearrangement uses TRBV5-6 and TRBJ2-2; D unclear. CDR3 length equals 14 residues. The V end was cut by 0 bases, the J end by 1 base, with 4 bases between. Per germline, CDR1 SGHDT and CDR2 YYEEEE. CDR3 sequence: CASSLVGNTGELFF. The CDR3 bases are TGTGCCAGCAGCTTGGTGGGGAACACCGGGGAGCTGTTTTTT.

The CDR3 sequence is CASSFEGGETQYF. For the CDR3, the DNA is TGTGCCAGCAGTTTCGAGGGAGGGGAGACCCAGTACTTC. This rearrangement joins TRBV28 to TRBJ2-5; 7 bases map to TRBD2. The germline V gene encodes CDR1 MDHEN and CDR2 SYDVKM. Unmatched junction bases numbered 3, after V lost 3 bases and J lost 5 bases. CDR3 length equals 13 residues. The full variable domain, its missing parts supplied by reference TRBV28 and TRBJ2-5, is DVKVTQSSRYLVKRTGEKVFLECVQDMDHENMFWYRQDPGLGLRLIYFSYDVKMKEKGDIPEGYSVSREKKERFSLILESASTNQTSMYLCASSFEGGETQYFGPGTRLLVL.

The chain couples TRBV7-9 to TRBJ1-6; no reliable D call. The CDR3 sequence is 11 residues long. V shed 5 bases and J shed 13 bases, with 9 bases lying between them. CDR1 is SEHNR and CDR2 is FQNEAQ in the germline V gene (reference sequence). CDR3 sequence (DNA): TGTGCCAGCAGCCCCGGTAATCCCCTCCACTTT. This codes for CASSPGNPLHF.

CDR3 region: CASSRAGGLNNEQFF. As DNA, the CDR3 is TGCGCCAGCAGCCGGGCGGGGGGCTTGAACAATGAGCAGTTCTTC. The J gene is TRBJ2-1, the V gene TRBV5-1; 8 positions match TRBD2. CDR1 and CDR2 (germline): SGHRS, YFSETQ. V was pared by 4 bases and J by 5 bases, with 8 bases of the junction left unmatched. The CDR3 totals 15 residues.

The chain combines TRBV6-5 with TRBJ1-1, with D maybe TRBD1 (5 bases). In germline, CDR1 is MNHEY, CDR2 SVGAGI. The CDR3 loop spans 15 amino acids. V lost 3 bases and J 6 bases, leaving 17 bases between the germline ends. The CDR3: CASSYSTARGAEAFF. CDR3 coding DNA: TGTGCCAGCAGTTATTCCACCGCCCGGGGGGCTGAAGCTTTCTTT.

The chain employs TRBV5-1 and TRBJ1-2, with no clear D. The V gene's germline CDR1 is SGHRS and CDR2 YFSETQ. The V end lost 0 bases, the J end lost 0 bases, and 9 bases lay between the germline ends. CDR3 size: 15 residues. The DNA for the CDR3 is TGCGCCAGCAGCTTGGGGACCGCAGCTAACTATGGCTACACCTTC. It is translated as CASSLGTAANYGYTF.